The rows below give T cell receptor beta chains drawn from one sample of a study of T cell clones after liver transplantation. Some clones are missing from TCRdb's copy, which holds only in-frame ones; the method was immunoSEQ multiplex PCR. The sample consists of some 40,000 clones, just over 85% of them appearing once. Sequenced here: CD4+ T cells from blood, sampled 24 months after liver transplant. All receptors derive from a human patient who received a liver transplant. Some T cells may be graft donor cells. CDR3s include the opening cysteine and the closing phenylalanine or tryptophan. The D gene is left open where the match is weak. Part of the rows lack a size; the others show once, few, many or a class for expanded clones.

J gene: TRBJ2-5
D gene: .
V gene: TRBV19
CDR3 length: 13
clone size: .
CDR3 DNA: TGTGCCAGTAGGGCGCGAGTCGGAGAGACCCAGTACTTC
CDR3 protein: CASRARVGETQYF

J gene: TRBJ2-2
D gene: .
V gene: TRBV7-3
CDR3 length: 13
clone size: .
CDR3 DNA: TGTGCCAGCAGCGAAGCGCTCGGCGGGGAGCTGTTTTTT
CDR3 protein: CASSEALGGELFF

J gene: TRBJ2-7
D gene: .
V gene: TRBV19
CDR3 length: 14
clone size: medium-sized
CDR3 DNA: TGTGCCAGTAGCACGAGCTGGGGAGTCTACGAGCAGTACTTC
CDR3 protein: CASSTSWGVYEQYF

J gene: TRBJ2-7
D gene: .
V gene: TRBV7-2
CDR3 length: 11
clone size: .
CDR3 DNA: TGTGCCAGCAGCTTAATCTACGAGCAGTACTTC
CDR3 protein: CASSLIYEQYF

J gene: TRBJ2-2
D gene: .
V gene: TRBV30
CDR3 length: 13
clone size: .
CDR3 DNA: TGTGCCTGGCGATTTTCCGGGCTTGGGGAGCTGTTTTTT
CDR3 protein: CAWRFSGLGELFF

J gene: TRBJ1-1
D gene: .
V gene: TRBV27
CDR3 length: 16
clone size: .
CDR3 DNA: TGTGCCAGCAGTTTATCGACCCGGACCGTTCTTGCTGAAGCTTTCTTT
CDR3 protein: CASSLSTRTVLAEAFF

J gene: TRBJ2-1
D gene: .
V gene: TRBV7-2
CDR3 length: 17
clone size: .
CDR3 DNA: TGTGCCAGCAGCATCCTTAGGTCGGGGCGCTCCTACAATGAGCAGTTCTTC
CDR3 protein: CASSILRSGRSYNEQFF

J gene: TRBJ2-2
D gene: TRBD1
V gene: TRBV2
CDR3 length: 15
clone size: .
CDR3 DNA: TGTGCCAGCAGGAGGGACAGGGGGCTTGGCGGGGAGCTGTTTTTT
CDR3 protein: CASRRDRGLGGELFF

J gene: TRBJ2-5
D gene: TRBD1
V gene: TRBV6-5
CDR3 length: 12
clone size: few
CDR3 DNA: TGTGCCAGCCGACAGGGGCAAGAGACCCAGTACTTC
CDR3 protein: CASRQGQETQYF

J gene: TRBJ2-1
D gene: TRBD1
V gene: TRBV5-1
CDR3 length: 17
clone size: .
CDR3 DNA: TGCGCCAGCAGCTTTGGCGCCGTGACAGGGTTGAAGGATGAGCAGTTCTTC
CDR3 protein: CASSFGAVTGLKDEQFF

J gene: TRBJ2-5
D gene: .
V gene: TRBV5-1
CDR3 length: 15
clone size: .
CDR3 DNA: TGCGCCAGCAGCCGGGCTGCGGGGAGGCAAGAGACCCAGTACTTC
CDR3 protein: CASSRAAGRQETQYF

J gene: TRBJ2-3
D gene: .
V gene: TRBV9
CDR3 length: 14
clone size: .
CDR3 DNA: TGTGCCAGCAGCGCAAGGGGTGGTACAGATACGCAGTATTTT
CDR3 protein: CASSARGGTDTQYF

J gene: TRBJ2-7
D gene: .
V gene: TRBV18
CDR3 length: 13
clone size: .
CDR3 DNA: TGTGCCAGCTCACGGGCAGGGATGGACGAGCAGTACTTC
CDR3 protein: CASSRAGMDEQYF

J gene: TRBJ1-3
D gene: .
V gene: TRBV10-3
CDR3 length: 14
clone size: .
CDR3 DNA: TGTGCCATCAGTGGACAGGAGTCTGGAAACACCATATATTTT
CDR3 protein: CAISGQESGNTIYF

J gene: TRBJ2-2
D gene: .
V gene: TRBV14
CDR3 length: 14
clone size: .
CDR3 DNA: TGTGCCAGCAGCCAAGATCAGACAGTTCAAAAGCTGTTTTTT
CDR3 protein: CASSQDQTVQKLFF

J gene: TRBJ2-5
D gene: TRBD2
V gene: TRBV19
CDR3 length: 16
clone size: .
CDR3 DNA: TGTGCCAGTAGTCCGACGAGCGGGAGGGCCGTTGAGACCCAGTACTTC
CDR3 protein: CASSPTSGRAVETQYF

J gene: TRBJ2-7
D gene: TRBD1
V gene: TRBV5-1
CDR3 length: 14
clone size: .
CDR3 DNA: TGCGCCAGCAGCTCCCGGGACAGGGGGCACGAGCAGTACTTC
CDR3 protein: CASSSRDRGHEQYF

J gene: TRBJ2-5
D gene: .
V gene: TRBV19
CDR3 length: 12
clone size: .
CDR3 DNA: TGTGCCAGCTCACAGGCTCAAGAGACCCAGTACTTC
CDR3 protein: CASSQAQETQYF